This TCR beta chain originates from a study of OX40 agonist ivuxolimab in advanced cancers. General notes on the study: Ivuxolimab, which targeted the costimulatory receptor OX40 (CD134), was an agonistic, fully human IgG2 monoclonal antibody. Intravenous ivuxolimab was administered to patients every 2 weeks at six dose levels: 0.01, 0.1, 0.3, 1.5, 3 and 10 mg/kg. Among the approximately 50 dose-escalation patients, 19 had hepatocellular carcinoma, 15 or so melanoma, 9 renal cell carcinoma and 9 head and neck cancer. The dose-escalation cohort was 82.7% male with a mean age of 60 years, ranging from roughly 23 to 80. Prior anti-PD-1, anti-PD-L1 or anti-CTLA-4 therapy was permitted, and approximately 40% of dose-escalation patients had received checkpoint inhibitors. Partial responses occurred in three dose-escalation patients, of whom one had hepatocellular carcinoma and two had cutaneous melanoma. Peripheral TCRbeta sequencing aimed to test whether ivuxolimab altered TCR sequence diversity and caused clonal T-cell expansion. The paper describes the monotherapy dose-escalation part (N of about 54 patients) of the phase I trial of ivuxolimab.

Patients with autoimmune disease history or receiving systemic immunosuppression were excluded from the trial. Peripheral blood for TCR sequencing was collected from all dose cohorts at baseline, on cycle 4 day 1, and on cycle 7 day 1. The samples were drawn from a first-in-human, open-label, multicenter phase I dose-escalation trial of ivuxolimab. Adults with locally advanced or metastatic melanoma, renal cell, hepatocellular, or head and neck squamous cell carcinoma were enrolled in the trial. Before TCR sequencing, CD4+ T cells and CD8+ T cells were sorted from peripheral blood as separate populations. V is pared back by 2 bases and J by 5 bases, with 7 bases lying between the germline termini. CDR1 SGHTS and CDR2 YDEGEE are derived from the germline V gene. From the cysteine through the phenylalanine, the CDR3 covers 12 amino acids. Solely the CDR3 DNA is kept, with 36 bases framed from the first base.

Results the study describes overall, beyond this receptor: At doses of 0.1 to 3.0 mg/kg, clonal expansion of both CD4+ and CD8+ blood T cells was observed from baseline to week 6. The antigen specificity of the clonally expanded peripheral T cells was not determined. After ivuxolimab, expanded clones were on average more numerous among CD8+ T cells than among CD4+ T cells. Partial responders in the 0.1-3.0 mg/kg groups had among the lowest normalized peripheral clonal expansion, especially among CD8+ T cells. Low levels of normalized T-cell clonal expansion were also seen in some nonresponding patients.

Genomic DNA was extracted from sorted cells for sequencing of the TCRbeta CDR3 region. The immunoSEQ Assay was used for sequencing of TCRbeta CDR3 regions. In TCRdb, the immuneACCESS table is reduced to in-frame sequences with V and J assigned. These tables do not hold every clone; where another copy was compared, an unresolved V gene accounts for under half, and the others remain unexplained. The sample profile shows about 69,000 clones; approximately 91% of them were found once. About 0.29% of the sample is taken by the ten largest. A note on this clone: Its recognized antigen is unknown. Base qualities are missing; no much larger clone stands one base away.

Here the sequenced sample was CD4+ or CD8+ T cells sorted from blood, taken in a trial of the OX40 agonist ivuxolimab. This TCR derives from an adult with an advanced solid tumor such as melanoma, head and neck, liver or kidney cancer. This chain is built from TRBV5-8 and TRBJ1-1; no confident D gene assignment can be made. Here is the DNA: TGTGCCAGCAGCTTCGGAGGGACTGAAGCTTTCTTT. This is translated as CASSFGGTEAFF. The CDR3 plus the reference TRBV5-8 and TRBJ1-1 genes for the other parts give the full variable domain: EAGVTQSPTHLIKTRGQQATLRCSPISGHTSVYWYQQALGLGLQFLLWYDEGEERNRGNFPPRFSGRQFPNYSSELNVNALELEDSALYLCASSFGGTEAFFGQGTRLTVV.